One and the same sample provided the 8 T cell receptor beta chains below, sequenced in a study of CD8 T cells in Susac syndrome. RNA, at roughly 0.45 to 1 ug, was reverse transcribed with random hexamers. TCRdb re-analysed the immunoSEQ multiplex PCR reads in MiXCR, keeping a single row per CDR3 protein. Of approximately 77,000 distinct CDR3 sequences listed, roughly 91% are singletons. Material: CD4+ T cells from PBMCs. The receptors stem from a human donor with Susac syndrome.

This chain joins TRBV21-1 and TRBJ2-7; the DNA was not used to check the table's D call, TRBD2. TRBV21-1 is a recognized pseudogene. The CDR3 runs to 15 residues. The CDR3 here is CATGPGSSGYYEQYF. The CDR3 DNA reads TGTGCCACCGGTCCTGGGTCTAGCGGCTACTACGAGCAGTACTTC.

The chain joins TRBV13 to TRBJ2-3; 7 bases line up with TRBD1. Germline V gene lookup returns CDR1 PRHDT and CDR2 FYEKMQ (reference sequence). This CDR3 is 14 amino acids long. J gave up 5 bases and V 5 bases, and 7 bases lay outside the gene matches. CDR3 region: CASSPTGLIDTQYF. As DNA, the CDR3 is TGTGCCAGCAGCCCGACAGGGCTTATAGATACGCAGTATTTT.

The V gene is TRBV25-1, the J gene TRBJ1-2; 8 bases fit TRBD1. The junction had 3 bases not matched to a gene; V was cut back by 0 bases and J by 6 bases. The length of the CDR3 is 14 residues. CDR1 and CDR2 (germline): MGHDK, SYGVNS. CDR3: CASSEYSGGDGYTF. The CDR3 DNA reads as TGTGCCAGCAGTGAATATTCAGGGGGCGATGGCTACACCTTC.

The V gene is TRBV3-1, the J gene TRBJ2-5; perhaps D is TRBD1 or TRBD2 (5 bases each). CDR3 length: 13 residues. CDR1 is LGHDT, CDR2 YNNKEL, per germline (reference sequence). Deletions cut 6 bases from V and 5 bases from J, with 13 bases between. DNA of the CDR3: TGTGCCAGCAGGCTCGGGACCCTGGAGACCCAGTACTTC. Its protein product is CASRLGTLETQYF.

The rearrangement links TRBV7-2 to TRBJ1-1; no definite D call. The germline V gene has CDR1 SGHTA and CDR2 FQGNSA. The CDR3 totals 13 residues. Trimming took 6 bases from V and 0 from J, leaving 8 bases between them. The CDR3 region has the DNA TGTGCCAGCAGTTCCTTAATGAACACTGAAGCTTTCTTT. Translated, it gives CASSSLMNTEAFF.

The chain joins TRBV6-2 or TRBV6-3 to TRBJ1-1; D is unclear. Looked up from germline, CDR1 is MNHEY and CDR2 is SVGEGT. There are 13 residues in the CDR3. V lost 3 bases, J lost 5 bases, and 10 bases lay in between. The CDR3 is CASSYSEDTEAFF. CDR3 nucleotide sequence: TGTGCCAGCAGTTATTCCGAGGATACTGAAGCTTTCTTT.

This chain joins TRBV30 and TRBJ2-7; TRBD2 agrees at 7 bases. The CDR3 totals 13 residues. V lost 4 bases and J lost 7; bases outside the gene matches: 10. Germline assignment: CDR1 GTSNPN and CDR2 SVGIG (reference sequence). The CDR3 sequence: CAWKSSGLMEQYF. CDR3 in DNA: TGTGCCTGGAAGTCTAGCGGTCTTATGGAGCAGTACTTC.

J is TRBJ2-5 and V is TRBV4-1, with D hard to call. Trimming left V 0 bases short and J 7 bases short, with 15 bases between. This CDR3 has 15 residues. Looked up from germline, CDR1 is MGHRA and CDR2 is YSYEKL. CDR3 in DNA: TGCGCCAGCAGCCAAGATATCGGGCATCCGGGGACCCAGTACTTC. Its translation: CASSQDIGHPGTQYF.